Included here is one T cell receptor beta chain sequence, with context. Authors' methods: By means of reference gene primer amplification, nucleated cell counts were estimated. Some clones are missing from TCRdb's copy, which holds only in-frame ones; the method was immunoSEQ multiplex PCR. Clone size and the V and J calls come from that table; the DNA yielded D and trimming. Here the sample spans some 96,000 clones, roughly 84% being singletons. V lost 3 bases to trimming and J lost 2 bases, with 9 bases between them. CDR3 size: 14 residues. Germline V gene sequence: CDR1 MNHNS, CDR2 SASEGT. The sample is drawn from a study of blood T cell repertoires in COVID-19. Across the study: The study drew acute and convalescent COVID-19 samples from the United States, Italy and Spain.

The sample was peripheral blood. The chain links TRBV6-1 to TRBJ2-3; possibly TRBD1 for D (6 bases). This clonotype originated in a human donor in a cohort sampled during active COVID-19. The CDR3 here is CASSDRGLTDTQYF. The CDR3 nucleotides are TGTGCCAGCAGTGACAGGGGCCTCACAGATACGCAGTATTTT.